The 20 T cell receptor beta chains listed next were all sequenced from one sample in a study of cytomegalovirus exposure and HLA in healthy donors. Researchers ran the PCR with 60 Vbeta and 13 Jbeta primers. The method was immunoSEQ multiplex PCR; TCRdb's version includes in-frame clones alone and lacks a portion of them. The sample has 130,000 to 150,000 clones, around 73% seen once. The sequenced sample was PBMCs. These receptors were obtained from a young woman in good health and CMV-seronegative.

The chain combines TRBV7-9 with TRBJ1-4; the match to TRBD1 covers 10 bases. V lost 3 bases to trimming and J lost 8 bases; unmatched junction nucleotides: 0. Germline V gene sequence: CDR1 SEHNR, CDR2 FQNEAQ (reference sequence). CDR3 length equals 13 residues. CDR3 in amino acids: CASSLGQGEKLFF. The CDR3 DNA follows: TGTGCCAGCAGCTTGGGACAGGGGGAAAAACTGTTTTTT.

V usage is TRBV6-1 and J usage is TRBJ1-1; tentatively, D is TRBD1 (6 bases). The CDR3 length is 15 residues. The V gene's germline CDR1 is MNHNS and CDR2 SASEGT. V lost 6 bases and J lost 0, with 14 bases in between. Here the CDR3 reads CASSWTATMNTEAFF. CDR3 nucleotide sequence: TGTGCCAGCAGCTGGACAGCGACAATGAACACTGAAGCTTTCTTT.

This chain uses TRBV7-2 with TRBJ2-7, with D maybe TRBD1 (7 bases). This CDR3 comprises 14 residues. Germline CDR1 SGHTA, CDR2 FQGNSA. Trimming stripped 4 bases from V and 7 bases from J, with 17 bases between. The CDR3 DNA is TGTGCCAGCAGCTCGGAGGGGGCCTGGGGTGAGCAGTACTTC. It codes for CASSSEGAWGEQYF.

The chain links TRBV4-1 to TRBJ2-1, with D maybe TRBD2 (7 bases). The germline V and J ends were trimmed by 11 bases and 6 bases, with 17 bases remaining between them. The germline gives CDR1 MGHRA, CDR2 YSYEKL. CDR3 length: 13 amino acids. CDR3 protein: CAFGEGGGNEQFF. In DNA form, the CDR3 reads TGCGCCTTCGGGGAGGGGGGAGGCAATGAGCAGTTCTTC.

The chain recombines TRBV28 with TRBJ2-5, with 7 bases fitting TRBD1. The J call is uncertain, as TRBJ2-7 better fits the DNA end. Germline V gene sequence: CDR1 MDHEN, CDR2 SYDVKM. The CDR3 is 16 residues long. The CDR3 loop is CASSDFTVTGIYEQYF. CDR3 sequence (DNA): TGTGCCAGCAGCGACTTTACCGTGACAGGGATCTACGAGCAGTACTTC.

V and J are TRBV10-2 and TRBJ2-2; TRBD2 is a possible D gene (6 bases). The CDR3 consists of 14 residues. Germline V gene data show CDR1 as WSHSY and CDR2 as SAAADI. Between the trimmed V and J ends, which lost 10 bases and 3 bases, there was a span of 15 bases. This chain's CDR3 is CATYWEEDTGELFF. The CDR3 DNA sequence: TGCGCCACCTACTGGGAGGAGGACACCGGGGAGCTGTTTTTT.

The chain couples TRBV28 to TRBJ2-7; 16 bases map to TRBD2. Germline trimming cut 3 bases from V and 5 bases from J; bases unmatched to any gene: 4. Germline V gene sequence: CDR1 MDHEN, CDR2 SYDVKM. This CDR3 is 16 amino acids long. The CDR3 protein is CASSFGTSGGDNEQYF. Written as DNA, the CDR3 is TGTGCCAGCAGTTTCGGGACTAGCGGGGGGGATAACGAGCAGTACTTC.

The chain combines TRBV29-1 with TRBJ2-2; TRBD1 is a possible D gene (6 bases). Germline V lookup: CDR1 SQVTM, CDR2 ANQGSEA. The CDR3 spans 12 residues. V shed 5 bases and J shed 8 bases, with 12 bases lying between them. CDR3 loop: CSVRATGGELFF. CDR3 sequence (DNA): TGCAGCGTTAGGGCTACAGGGGGGGAGCTGTTTTTT.

The chain carries TRBV11-2 and TRBJ1-3; possible D gene TRBD1, 5 bases. V was shortened by 8 bases and J by 8 bases, with 7 bases between the two germline ends. Germline V gives CDR1 SGHAT, CDR2 FQNNGV. CDR3 size: 10 residues. CDR3 DNA sequence: TGTGCCAGCGGGGGGGACACCATATATTTT. It specifies CASGGDTIYF.

V and J are TRBV7-8 and TRBJ1-2; D is ambiguous. Trimming took 5 bases from V and 3 from J, leaving 13 bases between them. This CDR3 has 14 amino acids. CDR1 SGHVS and CDR2 FQNEAQ come from the germline V gene. The CDR3 bases are TGTGCCAGCAGCCCCAGGCGGGATGACTATGGCTACACCTTC. This translates into CASSPRRDDYGYTF.

The J gene is TRBJ2-3, the V gene TRBV6-5; TRBD2 is a possible D gene (6 bases). Trimming removed 8 bases from V and 0 bases from J, with 9 bases in between. The CDR3 runs 13 residues. The germline CDR1 and CDR2 sequences are MNHEY and SVGAGI. Written as DNA, the CDR3 is TGTGCCAGCGGAGGGTCTAGCACAGATACGCAGTATTTT. Its translation: CASGGSSTDTQYF.

The V and J genes are TRBV7-2 and TRBJ1-2; 10 bases match TRBD1. V gave up 5 bases and J gave up 2 bases; unmatched junction bases: 2. CDR1 SGHTA and CDR2 FQGNSA come from the germline V gene. The CDR3 covers 14 residues. CDR3 sequence: CASSQGQGNYGYTF. In DNA form, the CDR3 reads TGTGCCAGCAGCCAGGGACAGGGGAACTATGGCTACACCTTC.

The chain employs TRBV4-1 and TRBJ1-1; possibly TRBD1 for D (5 bases). Germline V gene data show CDR1 as MGHRA and CDR2 as YSYEKL. V lost 3 bases to trimming and J lost 1 base, with 9 bases between them. The CDR3 covers 14 residues. This CDR3 is CASSQDTGNTEAFF. Here the CDR3 DNA reads TGCGCCAGCAGCCAGGACACAGGGAACACTGAAGCTTTCTTT.

The chain links TRBV2 to TRBJ1-1; maybe TRBD1 (5 bases). V lost 6 bases and J lost 0, with 14 bases in between. The germline V gene encodes CDR1 SNHLY and CDR2 FYNNEI. The CDR3 runs 15 residues. The CDR3: CASSPTGTLNTEAFF. CDR3 DNA: TGTGCCAGCAGCCCGACGGGGACTTTGAACACTGAAGCTTTCTTT.

The chain recombines TRBV9 with TRBJ1-2; 8 bases are shared with TRBD1. Germline lookup yields CDR1 SGDLS and CDR2 YYNGEE. The CDR3 covers 13 residues. The junction had 3 bases not matched to a gene; V was cut back by 2 bases and J by 6 bases. The CDR3 loop is CASSVDRGNGYTF. The CDR3 DNA reads TGTGCCAGCAGCGTTGACAGGGGCAATGGCTACACCTTC.

This rearrangement joins TRBV5-6 to TRBJ2-7, with D hard to call. V lost 3 bases and J lost 3, with 7 bases in between. This CDR3 contains 12 residues. Looked up from germline, CDR1 is SGHDT and CDR2 is YYEEEE. CDR3 loop: CASSWNSYEQYV. CDR3 nucleotides: TGTGCCAGCAGCTGGAACAGCTACGAGCAGTACGTC.

This clone was picked up many times. The chain is built from TRBV4-1 and TRBJ2-7; 8 positions agree with TRBD2. The germline V gene encodes CDR1 MGHRA and CDR2 YSYEKL. The CDR3 is 15 amino acids. The V segment lost 3 bases and the J segment 5 bases; nucleotides outside the gene matches: 9. CDR3 amino acids: CASSHRTSSKDEQYF. The CDR3 bases are TGCGCCAGCAGCCATCGGACTAGCTCGAAGGACGAGCAGTACTTC.

The genes are TRBV10-1 and TRBJ1-5, with D possibly matching TRBD1 (5 bases). V lost 6 bases and J lost 0, with 15 bases in between. The CDR3 is made up of 16 amino acids. Germline-derived CDR1 and CDR2 are WNHNN and SYGVQD (reference sequence). The CDR3 region has the DNA TGCGCCAGCAGAAAGACAGCCCCTGGTAGCAATCAGCCCCAGCATTTT. Its translation: CASRKTAPGSNQPQHF.

The rearrangement joins TRBV9 to TRBJ2-1; 10 positions match TRBD2. The germline gives CDR1 SGDLS, CDR2 YYNGEE. The CDR3 length is 15 residues. Losses at the gene ends were 4 bases for V and 5 bases for J; bases not matched to a gene: 6. The CDR3 protein is CASSSGLARNNEQFF. The CDR3 DNA is TGTGCCAGCAGCTCGGGACTAGCGAGGAACAATGAGCAGTTCTTC.

This chain uses TRBV7-8 with TRBJ2-1; weak D call: TRBD2 (5 bases). Germline V lookup: CDR1 SGHVS, CDR2 FQNEAQ. Between the trimmed V and J ends, which lost 8 bases and 1 base, there was a span of 18 bases. The CDR3 covers 16 residues. The CDR3 DNA reads as TGTGCCAGCCTATCCACCCGGACTCGATCCTACAATGAGCAGTTCTTC. It codes for CASLSTRTRSYNEQFF.